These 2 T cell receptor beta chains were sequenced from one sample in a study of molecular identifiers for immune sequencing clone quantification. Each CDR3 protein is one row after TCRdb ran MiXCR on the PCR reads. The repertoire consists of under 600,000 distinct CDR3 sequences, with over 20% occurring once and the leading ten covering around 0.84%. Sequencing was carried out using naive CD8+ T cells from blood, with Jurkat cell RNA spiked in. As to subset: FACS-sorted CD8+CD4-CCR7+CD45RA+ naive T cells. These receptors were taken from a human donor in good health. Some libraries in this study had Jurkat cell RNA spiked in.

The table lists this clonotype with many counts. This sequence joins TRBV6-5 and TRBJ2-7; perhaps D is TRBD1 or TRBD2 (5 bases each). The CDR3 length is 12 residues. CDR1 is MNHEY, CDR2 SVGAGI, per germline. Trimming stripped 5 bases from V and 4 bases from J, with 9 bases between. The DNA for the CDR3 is TGTGCCAGCAGTGACGGGACGTACGAGCAGTACTTC. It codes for CASSDGTYEQYF.

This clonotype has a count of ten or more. The CDR3 region has the DNA TGTGCCAGCAGTTACCCGAGCCGACACGAGCAGTACTTC. Protein: CASSYPSRHEQYF. This chain joins TRBV6-5 and TRBJ2-7, with D uncertain. CDR1 MNHEY and CDR2 SVGAGI come from the germline V gene. Trimming took 2 bases from V and 5 from J, leaving 10 bases between them. CDR3 length: 13 amino acids.